This T cell receptor (beta chain) comes out of a study of blood T cells in healthy people across ages. Through a sample-barcoded 5' primer and a J-beta primer mix, a second PCR was run for roughly 7 to 12 cycles. TCRdb processed the 5' RACE reads anew with MiXCR; each CDR3 protein has one entry. The sample holds around 800,000 distinct CDR3 sequences; around 43% are singletons and the top ten take nearly 20%. Germline V gives CDR1 DFQATT, CDR2 SNEGSKA (reference sequence). This CDR3 is built from 15 residues. V was shortened by 3 bases and J by 0 bases, with 14 bases between the two germline ends. The TCR originated in a man aged 55-75 years in good health. The chain couples TRBV20-1 to TRBJ1-1; TRBD1 is a possible D gene (6 bases). The sample consisted of blood. CDR3 in DNA: TGCAGTGCTAGCACGACAGGTCGCATGAACACTGAAGCTTTCTTT. Its protein is CSASTTGRMNTEAFF.